A single sample is the source of the 3 T cell receptor beta chains below, sequenced in a study of T cell repertoires in cytomegalovirus infection. TCRdb reprocessed the reads with MiXCR, giving one entry per CDR3 protein. The table has around 100,000 distinct CDR3 sequences, roughly a tenth seen once. These receptors are not linked to any known antigen. Sequenced sample: PBMCs, sequenced either directly or after in vitro stimulation (not recorded which). These receptors all come from a human donor in good health (CMV status not recorded). Some clones in this sample may be carry-over from other donors' samples.

At least ten counts were recorded for this clonotype. The V call is TRBV7-2, the J call TRBJ2-1; 9 bases align to TRBD2. V gave up 2 bases and J gave up 10 bases; unmatched junction bases: 6. The CDR3 extends over 14 amino acids. Germline V gene sequence: CDR1 SGHTA, CDR2 FQGNSA. In DNA, the CDR3 is TGTGCCAGCAGCTTATCCTTGACTAGCGGCGAGCAGTTCTTC. Translation gives CASSLSLTSGEQFF.

The V call is TRBV19, the J call TRBJ2-1; TRBD2 matches 8 bases. The CDR3 sequence is 15 residues long. The V and J ends lost 7 bases and 6 bases, in that order; junction bases with no gene match: 11. The germline V gene has CDR1 LNHDA and CDR2 SQIVND (reference sequence). This CDR3 is CASTDSGTLGNEQFF. In nucleotides, the CDR3 is TGTGCCAGTACCGATAGCGGGACCTTAGGCAATGAGCAGTTCTTC.

This clonotype was picked up many times. The genes are TRBV20-1 and TRBJ2-7; unclear D gene. V was trimmed by 1 base and J by 3 bases, leaving 7 bases between them. Germline lookup yields CDR1 DFQATT and CDR2 SNEGSKA (reference sequence). CDR3 length: 12 amino acids. In nucleotides, the CDR3 is TGCAGTGCTAGAGGTCGAATCTACGAGCAGTACTTC. Residues: CSARGRIYEQYF.